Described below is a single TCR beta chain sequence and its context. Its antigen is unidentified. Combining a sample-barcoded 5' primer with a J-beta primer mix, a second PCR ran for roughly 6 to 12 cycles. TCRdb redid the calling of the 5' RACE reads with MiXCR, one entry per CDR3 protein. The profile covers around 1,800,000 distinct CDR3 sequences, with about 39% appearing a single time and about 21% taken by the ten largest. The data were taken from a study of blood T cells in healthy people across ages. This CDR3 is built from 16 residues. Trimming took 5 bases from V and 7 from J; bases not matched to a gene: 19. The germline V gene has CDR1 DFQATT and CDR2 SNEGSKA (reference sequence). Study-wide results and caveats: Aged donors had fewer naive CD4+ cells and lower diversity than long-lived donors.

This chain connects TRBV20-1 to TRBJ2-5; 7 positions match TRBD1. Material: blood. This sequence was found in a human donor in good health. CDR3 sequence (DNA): TGCAGTGCTCACCTGGTCAAACCGGGACAGCAAATGACCCAGTACTTC. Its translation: CSAHLVKPGQQMTQYF.